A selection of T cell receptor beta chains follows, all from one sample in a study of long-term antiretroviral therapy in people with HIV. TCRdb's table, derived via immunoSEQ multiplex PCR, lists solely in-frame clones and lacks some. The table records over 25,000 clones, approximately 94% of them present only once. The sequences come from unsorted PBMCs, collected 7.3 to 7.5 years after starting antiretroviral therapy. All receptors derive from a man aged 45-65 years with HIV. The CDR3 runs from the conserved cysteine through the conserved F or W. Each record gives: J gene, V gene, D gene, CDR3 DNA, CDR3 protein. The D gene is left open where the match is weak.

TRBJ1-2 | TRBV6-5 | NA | TGTGCCAGCAGCCGAAACTCCCGGGAGAGAAAGGGCTACACCTTC | CASSRNSRERKGYTF
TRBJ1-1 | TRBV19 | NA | TGTGCCAGTAGTATCCTCGGATTAATGAACACTGAAGCTTTCTTT | CASSILGLMNTEAFF
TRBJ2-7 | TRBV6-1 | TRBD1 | TGTGCCAGCAGTGCGGGACAGGGGGTTTACGAGCAGTACTTC | CASSAGQGVYEQYF
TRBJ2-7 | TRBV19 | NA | TGTGCCAGTACCCGACCGGGCCAGGGGTCTAGAGAGCAGTACTTC | CASTRPGQGSREQYF
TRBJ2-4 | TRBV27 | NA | TGTGCTAGCAAAATAGGAGACATTCAGTACTTC | CASKIGDIQYF
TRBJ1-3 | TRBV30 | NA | TGTGCCTGGGAAGTGAGTCGAAACACCATATATTTT | CAWEVSRNTIYF
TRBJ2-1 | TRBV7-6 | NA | TGTGCCAGCAGCTCGGCCTTGACTGTTAATGAGCAGTTCTTC | CASSSALTVNEQFF
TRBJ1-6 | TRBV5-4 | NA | TGTGCCAGCAGAACCCAGACAGCAAATTCACCCCTCCACTTT | CASRTQTANSPLHF
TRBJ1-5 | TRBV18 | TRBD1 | TGTGCCAGCTCACCCCAGGACAGGGGGCAAAATGTAGATCAGCCCCAGCATTTT | CASSPQDRGQNVDQPQHF
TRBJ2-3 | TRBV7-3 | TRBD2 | TGTGCCAGCAGCTTATCTCCGGGGGGGCTATTAGATACGCAGTATTTT | CASSLSPGGLLDTQYF